These T cell receptor beta chains were read from a single sample in a study of T cell responses to AZD1222 COVID-19 vaccine. Libraries were prepared by immunoSEQ multiplex PCR; TCRdb keeps only in-frame clonotypes and omits some of them. The sample has 90,000 to 150,000 clones; around 90% are singletons. Material: peripheral blood, obtained 28 days after the second AZD1222 dose. These receptor sequences come from an adult who received the AZD1222 COVID-19 vaccine. Each CDR3 is given with its conserved first and last residue. The D gene is left open where the match is weak. A clone size is listed for some rows: how often the clone was seen (once, few, many), or a class if it is expanded.

CDR3aa	CDR3nt	d_gene	v_gene	j_gene	abundance
CASSLTSGGTNEQFF	TGTGCCAGCAGCTTAACTAGCGGGGGTACCAATGAGCAGTTCTTC	TRBD2	TRBV7-3	TRBJ2-1	once
CASTTGYQPQHF	TGTGCCAGCACCACGGGCTATCAGCCCCAGCATTTT	-	TRBV6-5	TRBJ1-5	-
CASSPPASGDYGYTF	TGTGCCAGCTCACCACCGGCATCTGGAGACTATGGCTACACCTTC	-	TRBV18	TRBJ1-2	-
CASRTGAGNYGYTF	TGTGCCAGCAGGACAGGTGCCGGGAACTATGGCTACACCTTC	-	TRBV28	TRBJ1-2	-
CASSYSRKGQGRDSNQPQHF	TGTGCCAGCAGTTACTCGAGGAAGGGACAGGGGCGTGATAGCAATCAGCCCCAGCATTTT	TRBD1	TRBV6-7	TRBJ1-5	-
CASSGTSRIPSYEQYF	TGCGCCAGCAGCGGGACTAGTAGGATTCCATCCTACGAGCAGTACTTC	TRBD2	TRBV10-1	TRBJ2-7	-
CASSERTRPNYGYTF	TGTGCCAGCAGTGAAAGGACTCGTCCTAACTATGGCTACACCTTC	-	TRBV6-1	TRBJ1-2	once
CASSQDLSETQYF	TGTGCCAGCAGCCAAGATCTGAGTGAGACCCAGTACTTC	-	TRBV14	TRBJ2-5	-
CASSSGQGMWQETQYF	-	-	TRBV6-2/TRBV6-3	TRBJ2-5	-
CASSLVGRPEAFF	TGTGCCAGCAGTTTGGTTGGGAGACCCGAAGCTTTCTTT	-	TRBV28	TRBJ1-1	-
CASSGGQGNTEAFF	TGCGCCAGCAGTGGGGGACAGGGGAACACTGAAGCTTTCTTT	TRBD1	TRBV5-1	TRBJ1-1	-
CSASDSFYGYTF	TGCAGTGCTAGTGATAGCTTCTATGGCTACACCTTC	-	TRBV20-1	TRBJ1-2	-
CASRTTRQAGEAFF	TGTGCCAGCAGGACAACGAGGCAGGCCGGCGAAGCTTTCTTT	-	TRBV2	TRBJ1-1	few
CASSPGRGFNEQFF	TGTGCCAGCTCACCGGGGAGGGGGTTCAATGAGCAGTTCTTC	-	TRBV18	TRBJ2-1	-
CASSYLKGPNEQFF	TGTGCCAGCAGTTATCTTAAGGGACCCAATGAGCAGTTCTTC	-	TRBV6-2/TRBV6-3	TRBJ2-1	-
CASSLTQANTEAFF	TGTGCCAGCAGCTTAACACAGGCGAACACTGAAGCTTTCTTT	-	TRBV7-9	TRBJ1-1	-
CASSLYGQEGTEAFF	TGTGCCAGCTCACTCTACGGACAGGAAGGGACTGAAGCTTTCTTT	TRBD1	TRBV18	TRBJ1-1	-
CASRGTGFGSTEAFF	TGTGCCAGCAGGGGGACAGGGTTTGGTAGCACTGAAGCTTTCTTT	TRBD1	TRBV7-9	TRBJ1-1	-
CASSIDRGGVAGRLGEQFF	TGTGCCAGTAGTATAGATCGAGGAGGAGTAGCGGGGCGTCTTGGGGAGCAGTTCTTC	TRBD2	TRBV19	TRBJ2-1	-
CASSHPRNNSPLHF	TGTGCCAGCAGCCATCCTCGGAATAATTCACCCCTCCACTTT	-	TRBV14	TRBJ1-6	-
CASSLGRQGYEQYF	TGTGCCAGCAGCTTAGGACGACAGGGCTACGAGCAGTACTTC	TRBD1	TRBV7-8	TRBJ2-7	few
CASSEQGRNYGYTF	TGTGCCAGCAGTGAACAGGGTAGAAACTATGGCTACACCTTC	-	TRBV6-1	TRBJ1-2	-
CASSRLAGNTGELFF	TGTGCCAGCAGTCGACTAGCGGGGAACACCGGGGAGCTGTTTTTT	TRBD2	TRBV6-4	TRBJ2-2	-
CASTAGTGANSPLHF	TGTGCCAGCACCGCCGGGACAGGGGCCAATTCACCCCTCCACTTT	TRBD1	TRBV6-5	TRBJ1-6	-
CASSTRDRGRYEQYF	TGTGCCAGCAGCACGCGGGACAGGGGAAGATACGAGCAGTACTTC	TRBD1	TRBV7-9	TRBJ2-7	few
CASSLTDRAYEQYF	TGTGCCAGCAGCCTTACGGACAGAGCCTACGAGCAGTACTTC	-	TRBV9	TRBJ2-7	once
CASSAGQGRDQPQHF	TGTGCCAGCAGTGCTGGACAGGGGAGGGACCAGCCCCAGCATTTT	TRBD1	TRBV6-2/TRBV6-3	TRBJ1-5	-
CASSQVERGVSGAETQYF	TGCGCCAGCAGCCAAGTTGAAAGGGGAGTCAGCGGAGCAGAGACCCAGTACTTC	-	TRBV4-1	TRBJ2-5	-
CASSLTGGSGNTIYF	TGCGCCAGCAGCTTGACAGGGGGCTCTGGAAACACCATATATTTT	TRBD1	TRBV5-1	TRBJ1-3	-